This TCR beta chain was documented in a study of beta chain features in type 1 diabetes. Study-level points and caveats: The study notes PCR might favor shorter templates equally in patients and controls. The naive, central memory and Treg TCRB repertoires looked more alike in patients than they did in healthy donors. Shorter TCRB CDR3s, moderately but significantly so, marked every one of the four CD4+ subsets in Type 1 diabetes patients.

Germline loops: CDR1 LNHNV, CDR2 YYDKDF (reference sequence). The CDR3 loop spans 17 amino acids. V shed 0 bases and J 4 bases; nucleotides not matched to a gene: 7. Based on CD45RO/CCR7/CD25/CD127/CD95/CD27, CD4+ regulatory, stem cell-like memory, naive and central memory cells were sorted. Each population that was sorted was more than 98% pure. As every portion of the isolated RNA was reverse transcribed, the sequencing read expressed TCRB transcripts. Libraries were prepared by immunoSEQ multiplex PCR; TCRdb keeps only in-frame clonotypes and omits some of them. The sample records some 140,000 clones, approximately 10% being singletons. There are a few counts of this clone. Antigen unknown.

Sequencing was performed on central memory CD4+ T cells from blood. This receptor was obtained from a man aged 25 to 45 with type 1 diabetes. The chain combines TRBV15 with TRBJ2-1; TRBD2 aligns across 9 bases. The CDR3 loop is CATSRDIAGAGYNEQFF. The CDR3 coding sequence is TGTGCCACCAGCAGAGATATAGCGGGGGCCGGGTACAATGAGCAGTTCTTC.